The entry below gives a single T cell receptor (beta chain) sequence along with its context. Its target is unknown. The time point is: patch test 2, 6 weeks after DPC sensitization. Treatment denoted: therapeutic diphenylcyclopropenone sensitization with weekly scalp DPC. TCRdb itself ran the RACE reads through MiXCR, one entry per CDR3 protein. The sample contains 100,000 or so distinct CDR3 sequences, 9.3% of which appear only once. This CDR3 spans 14 amino acids. The germline gives CDR1 MNHEY, CDR2 SVGAGI. After removal of 6 bases from V and 10 bases from J, the junction contained 8 bases not matched to a gene. The sample is drawn from a study of human T cells and chemical hapten exposure. Study overall: Sensitization applied 2% DPC to around 2 cm by around 2 cm of upper inner arm skin. Alopecia areata, totalis or universalis affected patients, mainly female.

Study conclusions and caveats: Expanded TCRs made up significantly more big CDR3 similarity clusters than controls did.

The chain joins TRBV6-5 to TRBJ1-6, with TRBD1 identical over 8 bases. The material sequenced was whole blood, taken in connection with sensitization to the hapten diphenylcyclopropenone (DPC). This clonotype was sampled from a woman in her thirties or forties with alopecia areata. Some clones in this sample may be carry-over from other donors' samples. CDR3 in amino acids: CASSPGQGRSPLHF. CDR3 DNA sequence: TGTGCCAGCAGCCCCGGACAGGGAAGATCACCCCTCCACTTT.